The next 9 T cell receptor beta chains were all read from a single sample in a study of cytomegalovirus exposure and HLA in healthy donors. Vbeta (60) and Jbeta (13) primers were used in the PCR. Profiling relied on immunoSEQ multiplex PCR, and the TCRdb table lists in-frame clones only, not all of them. The repertoire consists of some 220,000 clones, with about 80% occurring once and the leading ten covering 2.5% to 3.5%. Input material: PBMCs. All receptors derive from a woman in her fifties or sixties in good health and CMV-seropositive.

The chain joins TRBV10-1 to TRBJ1-4; 8 bases line up with TRBD1. The germline CDR1 and CDR2 sequences are WNHNN and SYGVQD (reference sequence). The J segment lost 8 bases and the V segment lost 6 bases, leaving 5 bases of the junction unmatched. This CDR3 has 13 amino acids. CDR3 in amino acids: CASSETGVEKLFF. Written as DNA, the CDR3 is TGCGCCAGCAGCGAGACAGGGGTCGAAAAACTGTTTTTT.

V and J are TRBV11-2 and TRBJ2-2; possibly TRBD2 for D (5 bases). The CDR3 is 17 amino acids. Trimming stripped 0 bases from V and 6 bases from J, with 17 bases between. CDR1 and CDR2 from the germline V gene are SGHAT and FQNNGV. The CDR3 coding sequence is TGTGCCAGCAGCTTAGAATCCGCTAGCTGGAATCCCGGGGAGCTGTTTTTT. This sequence encodes CASSLESASWNPGELFF.

Only one count was recorded for this clone. The chain carries TRBV7-2 and TRBJ1-6; 9 nucleotides align to TRBD1. CDR3 length equals 16 residues. J was trimmed by 10 bases and V by 1 base; bases with no gene match: 8. Germline loops: CDR1 SGHTA, CDR2 FQGNSA. Here the CDR3 reads CASSLGNRGLGSPLHF. DNA of the CDR3: TGTGCCAGCAGCTTAGGCAACAGGGGGCTGGGGTCACCCCTCCACTTT. Looking up the rest from reference TRBV7-2 and TRBJ1-6 gives the full variable domain: GAGVSQSPSNKVTEKGKDVELRCDPISGHTALYWYRQSLGQGLEFLIYFQGNSAPDKSGLPSDRFSAERTGGSVSTLTIQRTQQEDSAVYLCASSLGNRGLGSPLHFGNGTRLTVT.

This sequence joins TRBV6-1 and TRBJ2-1; 9 bases match TRBD2. CDR3 length: 13 amino acids. CDR1 and CDR2 (germline): MNHNS, SASEGT. V lost 5 bases to trimming and J lost 10 bases; unmatched junction nucleotides: 6. CDR3 in amino acids: CASSIRLAEEQFF. The CDR3 coding sequence is TGTGCCAGCAGTATACGACTAGCGGAGGAGCAGTTCTTC.

The rearrangement links TRBV5-1 to TRBJ2-1; perhaps TRBD1 as D (5 bases). V lost 0 bases to trimming and J lost 3 bases, with 13 bases between them. The CDR3 is 16 amino acids. Germline-derived CDR1 and CDR2 are SGHRS and YFSETQ. The CDR3, as DNA: TGCGCCAGCAGCTTGGAGGCAGGACAAATCTACAATGAGCAGTTCTTC. It is translated as CASSLEAGQIYNEQFF.

The CDR3 protein is CASSLTYSGGLNTGELFF. CDR3 DNA: TGTGCCAGCAGCTTAACTTATAGCGGGGGCCTGAACACCGGGGAGCTGTTTTTT. The chain has TRBV7-3 and TRBJ2-2; 9 bases match TRBD2. CDR1 and CDR2 from the germline V gene are SGHTA and FQGTGA. J gave up 1 base and V 0 bases, and 6 bases lay outside the gene matches. This CDR3 is 18 amino acids long. Full variable domain (rest looked up from reference TRBV7-3 and TRBJ2-2): GAGVSQTPSNKVTEKGKYVELRCDPISGHTALYWYRQSLGQGPEFLIYFQGTGAADDSGLPNDRFFAVRPEGSVSTLKIQRTERGDSAVYLCASSLTYSGGLNTGELFFGEGSRLTVL.

This clone was seen only a few times. The rearrangement joins TRBV7-3 to TRBJ2-1; 7 bases fit TRBD1. The V segment lost 0 bases and the J segment 14 bases; nucleotides outside the gene matches: 4. This CDR3 has 12 residues. Looked up from germline, CDR1 is SGHTA and CDR2 is FQGTGA. Here the CDR3 DNA reads TGTGCCAGCAGCTTAACGTCGGACAGGAAGTTCTTC. It is translated as CASSLTSDRKFF.

This chain uses TRBV18 with TRBJ2-5, with TRBD2 identical over 9 bases. V trimming: 0 bases; J trimming: 3 bases; junction bases outside the gene matches: 2. This CDR3 is built from 15 residues. Germline V gene data show CDR1 as KGHSH and CDR2 as LQKENI. The CDR3 region is CASSPPASGEETQYF. The DNA of the CDR3 is TGTGCCAGCTCACCACCTGCTAGCGGGGAAGAGACCCAGTACTTC.

The chain uses TRBV6-5 and TRBJ1-5; 7 nucleotides align to TRBD1. The CDR3 is 14 amino acids. From germline, CDR1 is MNHEY and CDR2 SVGAGI. Trimming at V came to 7 bases and at J to 7 bases, leaving 10 bases not matched to a gene. The CDR3 is CASNYRDRGQPQHF. The CDR3 DNA reads TGTGCCAGCAACTACCGGGACAGAGGACAGCCCCAGCATTTT.